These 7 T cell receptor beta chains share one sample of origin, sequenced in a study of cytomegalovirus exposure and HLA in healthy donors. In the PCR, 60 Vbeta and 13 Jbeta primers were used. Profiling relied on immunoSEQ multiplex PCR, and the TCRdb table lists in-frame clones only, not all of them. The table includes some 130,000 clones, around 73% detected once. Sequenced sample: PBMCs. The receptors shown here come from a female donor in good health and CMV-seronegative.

As DNA, the CDR3 is TGTGCCAGCAGTTTAGGGGACAGCTATGGCTACACCTTC. Translated: CASSLGDSYGYTF. This chain joins TRBV28 and TRBJ1-2, with TRBD1 identical over 7 bases. V was clipped by 2 bases and J by 4 bases; unmatched bases: 1. The CDR3 totals 13 residues. Germline CDR1 reads MDHEN; CDR2 reads SYDVKM.

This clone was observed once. CDR3: CASSHLGLANNEQFF. In DNA form, the CDR3 reads TGCGCCAGCAGCCATCTTGGACTAGCAAACAATGAGCAGTTCTTC. This chain links TRBV4-1 with TRBJ2-1; the match to TRBD2 covers 8 bases. This CDR3 spans 15 amino acids. Trimming removed 3 bases from V and 5 bases from J; junction bases left unmatched: 6. Germline loops: CDR1 MGHRA, CDR2 YSYEKL.

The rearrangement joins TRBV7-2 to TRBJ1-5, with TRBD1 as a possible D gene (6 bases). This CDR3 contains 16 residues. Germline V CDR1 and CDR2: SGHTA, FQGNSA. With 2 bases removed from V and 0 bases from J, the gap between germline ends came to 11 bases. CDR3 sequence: CASSLQGPNSNQPQHF. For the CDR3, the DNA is TGTGCCAGCAGCTTACAGGGGCCAAATAGCAATCAGCCCCAGCATTTT.

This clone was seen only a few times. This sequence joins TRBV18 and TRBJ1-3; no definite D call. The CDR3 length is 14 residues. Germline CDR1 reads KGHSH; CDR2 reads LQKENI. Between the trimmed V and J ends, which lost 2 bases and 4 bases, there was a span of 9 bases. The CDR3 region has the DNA TGTGCCAGCTCACCAAGCTCGACAGGAAACACCATATATTTT. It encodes CASSPSSTGNTIYF.

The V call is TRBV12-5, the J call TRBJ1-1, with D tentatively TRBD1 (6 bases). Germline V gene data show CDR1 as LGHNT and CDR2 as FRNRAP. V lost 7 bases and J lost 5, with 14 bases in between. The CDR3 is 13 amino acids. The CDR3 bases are TGTGCTAGTGCCATGGACAGTGGGACTGAAGCTTTCTTT. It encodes CASAMDSGTEAFF.

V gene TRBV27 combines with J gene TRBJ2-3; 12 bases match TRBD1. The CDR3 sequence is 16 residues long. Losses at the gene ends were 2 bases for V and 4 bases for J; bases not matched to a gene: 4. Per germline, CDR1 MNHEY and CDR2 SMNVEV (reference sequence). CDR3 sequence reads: CASSLNRDRGPDTQYF. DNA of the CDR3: TGTGCCAGCAGTTTAAACCGGGACAGGGGGCCAGATACGCAGTATTTT.

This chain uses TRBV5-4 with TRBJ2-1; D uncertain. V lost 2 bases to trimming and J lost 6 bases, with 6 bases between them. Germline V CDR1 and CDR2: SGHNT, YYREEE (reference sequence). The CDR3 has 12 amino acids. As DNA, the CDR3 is TGTGCCAGCAGCTTAAGCGTCAATGAGCAGTTCTTC. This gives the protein CASSLSVNEQFF. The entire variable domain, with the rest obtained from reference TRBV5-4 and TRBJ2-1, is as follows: ETGVTQSPTHLIKTRGQQVTLRCSSQSGHNTVSWYQQALGQGPQFIFQYYREEENGRGNFPPRFSGLQFPNYSSELNVNALELDDSALYLCASSLSVNEQFFGPGTRLTVL.